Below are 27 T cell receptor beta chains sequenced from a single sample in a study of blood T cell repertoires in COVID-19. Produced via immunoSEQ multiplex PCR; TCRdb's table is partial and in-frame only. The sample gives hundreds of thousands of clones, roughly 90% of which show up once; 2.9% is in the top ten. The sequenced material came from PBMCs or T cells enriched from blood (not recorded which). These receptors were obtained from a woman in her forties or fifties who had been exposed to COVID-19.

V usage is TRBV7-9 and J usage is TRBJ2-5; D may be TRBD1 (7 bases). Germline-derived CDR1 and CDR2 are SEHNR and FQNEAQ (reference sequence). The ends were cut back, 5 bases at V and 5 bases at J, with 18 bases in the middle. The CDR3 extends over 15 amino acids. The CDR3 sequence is CASSRVMTGRETQYF. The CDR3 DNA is TGTGCCAGCAGCCGTGTGATGACAGGGAGGGAGACCCAGTACTTC.

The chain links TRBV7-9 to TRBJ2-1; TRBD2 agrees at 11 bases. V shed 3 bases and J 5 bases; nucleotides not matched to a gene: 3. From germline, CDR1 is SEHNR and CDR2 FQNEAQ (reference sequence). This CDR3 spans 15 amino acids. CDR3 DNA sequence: TGTGCCAGCAGCTTTGCTAGCGGGGGGAACAATGAGCAGTTCTTC. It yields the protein CASSFASGGNNEQFF.

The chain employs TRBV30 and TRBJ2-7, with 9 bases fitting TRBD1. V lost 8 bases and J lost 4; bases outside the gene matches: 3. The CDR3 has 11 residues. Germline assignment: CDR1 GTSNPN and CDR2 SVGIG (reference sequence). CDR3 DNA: TGTGCCGGGGACAGGGCGTACGAGCAGTACTTC. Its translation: CAGDRAYEQYF.

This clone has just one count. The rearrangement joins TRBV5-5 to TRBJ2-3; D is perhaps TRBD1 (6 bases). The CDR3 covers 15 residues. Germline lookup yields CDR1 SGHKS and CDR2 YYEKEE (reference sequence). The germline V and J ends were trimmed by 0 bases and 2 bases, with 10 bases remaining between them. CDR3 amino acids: CASSLGRGYTDTQYF. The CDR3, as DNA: TGTGCCAGCAGCTTGGGCAGGGGATACACAGATACGCAGTATTTT.

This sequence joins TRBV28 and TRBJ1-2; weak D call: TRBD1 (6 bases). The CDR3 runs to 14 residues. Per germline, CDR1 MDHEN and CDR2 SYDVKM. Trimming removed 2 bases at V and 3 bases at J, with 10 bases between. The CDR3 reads CASSLNAGDYGYTF. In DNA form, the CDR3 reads TGTGCCAGCAGTTTAAACGCAGGGGACTATGGCTACACCTTC.

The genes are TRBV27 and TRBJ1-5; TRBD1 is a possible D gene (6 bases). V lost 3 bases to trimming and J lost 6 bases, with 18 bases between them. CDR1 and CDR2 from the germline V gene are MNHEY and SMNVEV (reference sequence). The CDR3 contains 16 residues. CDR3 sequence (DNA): TGTGCCAGCAGTTTCCGCAGGGGCGCCCCGGGTCAGCCCCAGCATTTT. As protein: CASSFRRGAPGQPQHF.

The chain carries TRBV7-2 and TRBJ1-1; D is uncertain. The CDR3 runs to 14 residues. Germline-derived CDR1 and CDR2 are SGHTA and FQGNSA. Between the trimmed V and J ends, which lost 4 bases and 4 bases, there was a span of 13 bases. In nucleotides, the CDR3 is TGTGCCAGCAGCTACGGCGGGGTGTTCACTGAAGCTTTCTTT. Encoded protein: CASSYGGVFTEAFF.

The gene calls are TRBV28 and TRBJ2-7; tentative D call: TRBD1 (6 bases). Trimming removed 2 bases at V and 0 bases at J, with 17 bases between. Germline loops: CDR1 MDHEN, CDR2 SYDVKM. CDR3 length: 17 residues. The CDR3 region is CASSLPKDRTPSYEQYF. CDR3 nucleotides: TGTGCCAGCAGTTTACCAAAAGACAGGACCCCCTCCTACGAGCAGTACTTC.

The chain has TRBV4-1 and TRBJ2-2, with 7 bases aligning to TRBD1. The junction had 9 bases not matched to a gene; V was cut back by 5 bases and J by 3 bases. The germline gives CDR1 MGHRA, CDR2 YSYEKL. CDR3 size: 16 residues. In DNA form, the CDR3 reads TGCGCCAGCAGCACCCAGGACAGGCTCTACACCGGGGAGCTGTTTTTT. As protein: CASSTQDRLYTGELFF.

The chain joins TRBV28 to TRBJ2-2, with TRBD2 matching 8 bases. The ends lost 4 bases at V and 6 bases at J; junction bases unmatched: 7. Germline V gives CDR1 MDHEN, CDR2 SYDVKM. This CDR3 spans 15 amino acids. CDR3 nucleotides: TGTGCCAGCAGTTCCCCGGCGGGAGGATCCGGGGAGCTGTTTTTT. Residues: CASSSPAGGSGELFF.

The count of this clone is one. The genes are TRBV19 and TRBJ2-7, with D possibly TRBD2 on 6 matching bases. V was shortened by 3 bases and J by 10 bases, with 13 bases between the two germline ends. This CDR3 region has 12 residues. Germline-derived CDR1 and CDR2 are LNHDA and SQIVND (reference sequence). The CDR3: CASSMSGEYQYF. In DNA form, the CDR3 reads TGTGCCAGTAGTATGTCGGGGGAATATCAGTACTTC.

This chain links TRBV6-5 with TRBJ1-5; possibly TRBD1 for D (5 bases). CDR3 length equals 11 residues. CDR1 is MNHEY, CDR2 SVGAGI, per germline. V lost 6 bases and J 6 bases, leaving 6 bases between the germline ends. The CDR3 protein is CASRQGQPQHF. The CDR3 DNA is TGTGCCAGCAGGCAGGGTCAGCCCCAGCATTTT.

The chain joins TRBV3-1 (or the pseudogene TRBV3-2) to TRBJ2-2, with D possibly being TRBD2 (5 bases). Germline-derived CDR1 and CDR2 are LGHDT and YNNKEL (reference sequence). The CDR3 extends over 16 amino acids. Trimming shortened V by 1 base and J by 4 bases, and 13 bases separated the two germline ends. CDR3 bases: TGTGCCAGCAGCCAAGGTCGGGGTGGCCCCACCGGGGAGCTGTTTTTT. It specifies CASSQGRGGPTGELFF.

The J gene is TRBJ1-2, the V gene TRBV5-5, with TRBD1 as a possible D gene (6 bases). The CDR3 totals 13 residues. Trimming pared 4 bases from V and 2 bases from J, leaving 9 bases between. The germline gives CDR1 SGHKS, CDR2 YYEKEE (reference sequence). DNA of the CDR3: TGTGCCAGCAGCAGAACAGGGAACTATGGCTACACCTTC. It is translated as CASSRTGNYGYTF.

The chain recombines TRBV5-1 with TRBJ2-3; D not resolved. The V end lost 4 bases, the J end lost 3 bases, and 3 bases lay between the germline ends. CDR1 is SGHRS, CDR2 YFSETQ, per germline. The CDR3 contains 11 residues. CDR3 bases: TGCGCCAGCAGCCAAACAGATACGCAGTATTTT. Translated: CASSQTDTQYF. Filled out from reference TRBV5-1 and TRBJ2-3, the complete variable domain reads KAGVTQTPRYLIKTRGQQVTLSCSPISGHRSVSWYQQTPGQGLQFLFEYFSETQRNKGNFPGRFSGRQFSNSRSEMNVSTLELGDSALYLCASSQTDTQYFGPGTRLTVL.

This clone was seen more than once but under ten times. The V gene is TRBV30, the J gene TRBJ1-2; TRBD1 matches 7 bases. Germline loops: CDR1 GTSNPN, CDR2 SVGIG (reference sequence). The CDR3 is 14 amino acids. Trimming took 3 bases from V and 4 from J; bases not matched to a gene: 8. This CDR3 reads CAWRTNRGGYGYTF. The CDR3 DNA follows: TGTGCCTGGAGAACCAACAGGGGTGGCTATGGCTACACCTTC.

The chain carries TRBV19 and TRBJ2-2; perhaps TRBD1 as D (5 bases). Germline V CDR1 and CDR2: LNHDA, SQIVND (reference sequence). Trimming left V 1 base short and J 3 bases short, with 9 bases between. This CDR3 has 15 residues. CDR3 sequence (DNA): TGTGCCAGTAGTATAGGACAGAGATACACCGGGGAGCTGTTTTTT. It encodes CASSIGQRYTGELFF.

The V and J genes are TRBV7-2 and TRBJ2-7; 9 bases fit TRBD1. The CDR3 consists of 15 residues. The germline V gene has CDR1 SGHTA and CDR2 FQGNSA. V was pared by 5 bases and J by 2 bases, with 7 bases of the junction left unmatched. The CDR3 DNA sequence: TGTGCCAGCAGCCCCATGGGGACAGGGCCCTACGAGCAGTACTTC. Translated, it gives CASSPMGTGPYEQYF.

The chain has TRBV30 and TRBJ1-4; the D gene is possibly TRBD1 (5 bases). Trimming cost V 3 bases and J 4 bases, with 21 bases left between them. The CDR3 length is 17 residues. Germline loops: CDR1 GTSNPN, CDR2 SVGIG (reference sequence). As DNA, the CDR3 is TGTGCCTGGAGCGGAGGGGCTACATCCTCGAATAATGAAAAACTGTTTTTT. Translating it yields CAWSGGATSSNNEKLFF.

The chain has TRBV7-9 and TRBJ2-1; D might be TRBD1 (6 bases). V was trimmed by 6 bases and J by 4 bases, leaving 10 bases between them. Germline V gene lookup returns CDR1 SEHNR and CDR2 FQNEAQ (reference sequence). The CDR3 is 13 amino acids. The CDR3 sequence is CASRQGPYNEQFF. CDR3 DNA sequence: TGTGCCAGCAGACAGGGACCTTACAATGAGCAGTTCTTC.

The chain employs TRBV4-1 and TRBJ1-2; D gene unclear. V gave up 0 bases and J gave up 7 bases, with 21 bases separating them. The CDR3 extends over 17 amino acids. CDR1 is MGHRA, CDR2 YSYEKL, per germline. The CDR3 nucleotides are TGCGCCAGCAGCCAAGAAAGTCACGGTGGCCTCCCGGGTGGCTACACCTTC. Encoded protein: CASSQESHGGLPGGYTF.

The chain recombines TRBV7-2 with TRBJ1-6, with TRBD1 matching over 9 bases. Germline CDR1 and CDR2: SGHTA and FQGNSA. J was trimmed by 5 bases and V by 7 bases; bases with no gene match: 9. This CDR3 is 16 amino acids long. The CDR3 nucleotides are TGTGCCAGCAACCCTTCAGGGGACAGGGATAATTCACCCCTCCACTTT. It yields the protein CASNPSGDRDNSPLHF.

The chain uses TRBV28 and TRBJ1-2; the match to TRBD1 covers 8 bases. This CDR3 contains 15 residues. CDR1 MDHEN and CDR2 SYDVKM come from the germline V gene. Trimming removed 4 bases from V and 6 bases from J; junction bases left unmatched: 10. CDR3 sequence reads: CASSSPGQGLHGYTF. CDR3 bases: TGTGCCAGCAGTTCCCCCGGACAGGGCCTTCATGGCTACACCTTC.

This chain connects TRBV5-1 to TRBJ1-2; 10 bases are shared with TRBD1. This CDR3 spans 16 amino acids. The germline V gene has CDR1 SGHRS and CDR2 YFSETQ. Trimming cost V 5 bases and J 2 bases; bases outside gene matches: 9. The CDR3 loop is CASRVPGQGKNYGYTF. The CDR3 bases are TGCGCCAGCAGGGTTCCGGGACAGGGGAAAAACTATGGCTACACCTTC. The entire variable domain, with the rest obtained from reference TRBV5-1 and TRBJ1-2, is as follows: KAGVTQTPRYLIKTRGQQVTLSCSPISGHRSVSWYQQTPGQGLQFLFEYFSETQRNKGNFPGRFSGRQFSNSRSEMNVSTLELGDSALYLCASRVPGQGKNYGYTFGSGTRLTVV.

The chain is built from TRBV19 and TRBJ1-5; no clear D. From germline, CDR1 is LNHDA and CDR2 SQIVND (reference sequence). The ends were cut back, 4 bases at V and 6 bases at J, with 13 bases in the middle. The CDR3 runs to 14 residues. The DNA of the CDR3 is TGTGCCAGTAGTAACCCCCCTCTATCTCAGCCCCAGCATTTT. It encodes CASSNPPLSQPQHF.

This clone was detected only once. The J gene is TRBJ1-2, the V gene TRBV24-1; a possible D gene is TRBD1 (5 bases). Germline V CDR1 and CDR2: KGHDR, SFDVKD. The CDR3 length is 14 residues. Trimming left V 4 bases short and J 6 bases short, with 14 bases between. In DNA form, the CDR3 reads TGTGCCACCAGTGAGCCCGGGACTACGGATGGCTACACCTTC. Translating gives CATSEPGTTDGYTF.

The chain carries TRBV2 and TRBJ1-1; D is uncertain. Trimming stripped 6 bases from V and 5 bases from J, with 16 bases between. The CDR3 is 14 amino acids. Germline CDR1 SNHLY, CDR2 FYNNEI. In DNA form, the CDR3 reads TGTGCCAGCAGGGTCTTTGAGGGCGGAACTGAAGCTTTCTTT. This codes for CASRVFEGGTEAFF.